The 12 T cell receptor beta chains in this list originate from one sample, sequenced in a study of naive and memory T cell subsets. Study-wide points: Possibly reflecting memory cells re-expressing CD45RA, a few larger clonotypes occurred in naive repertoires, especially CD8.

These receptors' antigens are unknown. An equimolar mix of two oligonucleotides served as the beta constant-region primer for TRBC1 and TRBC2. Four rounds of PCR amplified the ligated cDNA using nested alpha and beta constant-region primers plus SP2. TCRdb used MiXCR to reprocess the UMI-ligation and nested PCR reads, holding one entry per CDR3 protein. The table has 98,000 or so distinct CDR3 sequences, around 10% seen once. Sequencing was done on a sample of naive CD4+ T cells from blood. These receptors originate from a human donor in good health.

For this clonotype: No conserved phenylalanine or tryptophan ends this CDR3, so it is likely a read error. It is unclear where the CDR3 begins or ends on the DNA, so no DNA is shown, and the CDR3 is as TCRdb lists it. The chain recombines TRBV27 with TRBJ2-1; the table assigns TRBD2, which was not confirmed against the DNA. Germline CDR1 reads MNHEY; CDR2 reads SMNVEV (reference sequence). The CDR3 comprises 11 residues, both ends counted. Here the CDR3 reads CASSWGGRADD.

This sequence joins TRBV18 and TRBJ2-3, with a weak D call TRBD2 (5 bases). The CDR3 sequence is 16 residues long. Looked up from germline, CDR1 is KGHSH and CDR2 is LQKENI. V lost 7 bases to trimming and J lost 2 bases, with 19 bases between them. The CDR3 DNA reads TGTGCCAGCTATCCCGCAGAAGGAGGCATCACAGATACGCAGTATTTT. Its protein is CASYPAEGGITDTQYF.

The CDR3 DNA sequence: TGCGCCAGCAGCCCGGACAGCGCGCAGTTCTTC. This gives the protein CASSPDSAQFF. The rearrangement joins TRBV5-1 to TRBJ2-1; perhaps TRBD1 as D (6 bases). The length of the CDR3 is 11 residues. V was shortened by 4 bases and J by 12 bases, with 11 bases between the two germline ends. Germline CDR1 is SGHRS and CDR2 is YFSETQ.

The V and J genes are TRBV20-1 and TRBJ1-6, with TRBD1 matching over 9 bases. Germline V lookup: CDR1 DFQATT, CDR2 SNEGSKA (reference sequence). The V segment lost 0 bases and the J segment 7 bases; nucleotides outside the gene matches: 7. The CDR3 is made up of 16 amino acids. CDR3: CSAREPGGQGNSPLHF. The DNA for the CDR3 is TGCAGTGCTAGAGAGCCGGGGGGACAGGGAAATTCACCCCTCCACTTT.

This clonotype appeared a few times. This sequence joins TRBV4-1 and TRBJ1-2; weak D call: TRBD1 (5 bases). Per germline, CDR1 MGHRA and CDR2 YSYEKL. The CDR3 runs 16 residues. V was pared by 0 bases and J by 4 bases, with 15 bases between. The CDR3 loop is CASSQEGIGDIYGYTF. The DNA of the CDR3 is TGCGCCAGCAGCCAAGAAGGAATAGGGGATATCTATGGCTACACCTTC.

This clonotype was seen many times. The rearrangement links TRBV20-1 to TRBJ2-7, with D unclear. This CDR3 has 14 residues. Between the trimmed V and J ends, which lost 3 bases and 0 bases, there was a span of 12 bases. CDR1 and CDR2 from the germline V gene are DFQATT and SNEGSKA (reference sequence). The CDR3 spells CSASSLPSSYEQYF. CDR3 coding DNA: TGCAGTGCTAGCAGTCTACCCAGCTCCTACGAGCAGTACTTC.

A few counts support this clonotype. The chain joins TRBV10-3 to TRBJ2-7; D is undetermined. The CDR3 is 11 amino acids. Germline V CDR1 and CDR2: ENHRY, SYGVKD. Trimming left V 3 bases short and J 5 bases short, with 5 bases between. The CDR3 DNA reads TGTGCCATCAGTGAAGGCAACGAGCAGTACTTC. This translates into CAISEGNEQYF.

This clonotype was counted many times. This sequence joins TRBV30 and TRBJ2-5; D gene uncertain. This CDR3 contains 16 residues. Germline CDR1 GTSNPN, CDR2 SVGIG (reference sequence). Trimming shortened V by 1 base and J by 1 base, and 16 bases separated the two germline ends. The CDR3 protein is CAWSAHPGSGQETQYF. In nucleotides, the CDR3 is TGTGCCTGGAGTGCTCACCCCGGGTCGGGCCAAGAGACCCAGTACTTC.

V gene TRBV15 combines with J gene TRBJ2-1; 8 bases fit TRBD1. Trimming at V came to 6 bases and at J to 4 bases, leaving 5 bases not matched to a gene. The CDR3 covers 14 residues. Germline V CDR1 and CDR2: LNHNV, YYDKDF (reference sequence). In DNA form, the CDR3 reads TGTGCCACCAGAACAGGGGGTCGGTACAATGAGCAGTTCTTC. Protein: CATRTGGRYNEQFF.

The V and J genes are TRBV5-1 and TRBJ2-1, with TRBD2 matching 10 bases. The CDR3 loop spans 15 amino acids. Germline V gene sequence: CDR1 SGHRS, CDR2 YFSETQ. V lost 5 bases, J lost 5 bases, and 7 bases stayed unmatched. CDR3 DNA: TGCGCCAGCAGAAAGCGGGAGGGCACGAACAATGAGCAGTTCTTC. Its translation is CASRKREGTNNEQFF.

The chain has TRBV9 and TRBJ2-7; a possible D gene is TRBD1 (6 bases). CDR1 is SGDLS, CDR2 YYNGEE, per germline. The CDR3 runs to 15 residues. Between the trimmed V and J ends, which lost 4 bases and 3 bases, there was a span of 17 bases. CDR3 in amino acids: CASSPRSQGIYEQYF. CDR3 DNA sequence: TGTGCCAGCAGCCCCCGGTCCCAGGGGATCTACGAGCAGTACTTC. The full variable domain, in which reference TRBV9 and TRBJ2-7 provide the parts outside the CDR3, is DSGVTQTPKHLITATGQRVTLRCSPRSGDLSVYWYQQSLDQGLQFLIQYYNGEERAKGNILERFSAQQFPDLHSELNLSSLELGDSALYFCASSPRSQGIYEQYFGPGTRLTVT.

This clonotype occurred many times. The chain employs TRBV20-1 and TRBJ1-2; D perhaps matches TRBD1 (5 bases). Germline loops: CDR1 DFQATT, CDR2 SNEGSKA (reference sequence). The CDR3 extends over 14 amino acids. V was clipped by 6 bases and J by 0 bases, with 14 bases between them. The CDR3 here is CSAASGLSNYGYTF. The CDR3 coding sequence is TGCAGTGCCGCTTCGGGACTTTCTAACTATGGCTACACCTTC.